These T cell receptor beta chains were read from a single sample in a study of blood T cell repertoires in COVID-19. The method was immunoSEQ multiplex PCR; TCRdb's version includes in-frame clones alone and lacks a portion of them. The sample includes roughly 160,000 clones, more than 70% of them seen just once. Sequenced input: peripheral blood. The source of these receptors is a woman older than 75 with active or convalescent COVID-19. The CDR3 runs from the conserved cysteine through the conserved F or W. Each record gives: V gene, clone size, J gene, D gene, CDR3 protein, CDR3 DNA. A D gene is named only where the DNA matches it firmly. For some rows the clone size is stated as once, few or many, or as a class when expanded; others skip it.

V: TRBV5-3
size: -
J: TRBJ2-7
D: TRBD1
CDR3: CARSFRQGAGEQYF
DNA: TGTGCCAGAAGCTTTCGACAGGGGGCAGGGGAGCAGTACTTC

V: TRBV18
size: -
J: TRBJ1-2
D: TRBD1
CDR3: CASSLRDRDSGYTF
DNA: TGTGCCAGCTCACTTCGGGACAGGGACTCTGGCTACACCTTC

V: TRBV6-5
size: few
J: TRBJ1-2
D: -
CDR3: CASSSPGDYGYTF
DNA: TGTGCCAGCAGTTCCCCCGGGGACTATGGCTACACCTTC

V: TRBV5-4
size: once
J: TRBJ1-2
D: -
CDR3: CASSSWINREGYTF
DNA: TGTGCCAGCAGCTCGTGGATCAACAGGGAGGGCTACACCTTC

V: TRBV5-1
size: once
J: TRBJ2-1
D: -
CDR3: CASSLYVASDEQFF
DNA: TGCGCCAGCAGCTTATACGTAGCGTCTGATGAGCAGTTCTTC

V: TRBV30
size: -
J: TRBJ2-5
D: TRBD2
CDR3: CAWNLGLAGRGETQYF
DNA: TGTGCCTGGAACCTAGGGCTAGCGGGACGGGGAGAGACCCAGTACTTC

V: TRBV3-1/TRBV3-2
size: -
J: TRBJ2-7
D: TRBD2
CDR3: CASSPRPSGGYEQYF
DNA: TGTGCCAGCAGCCCTCGGCCTAGCGGGGGGTACGAGCAGTACTTC

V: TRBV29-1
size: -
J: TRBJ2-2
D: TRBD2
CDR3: CSVAGGTKNTGELFF
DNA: TGCAGCGTTGCGGGCGGGACTAAAAACACCGGGGAGCTGTTTTTT

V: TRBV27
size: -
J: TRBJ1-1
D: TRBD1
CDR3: CASSTQGQGNTEAFF
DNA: TGTGCCAGCAGTACCCAGGGACAGGGGAACACTGAAGCTTTCTTT

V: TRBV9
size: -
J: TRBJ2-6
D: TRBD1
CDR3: CASSVGQGASGANVLTF
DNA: TGTGCCAGCAGCGTGGGACAGGGGGCTTCTGGGGCCAACGTCCTGACTTTC

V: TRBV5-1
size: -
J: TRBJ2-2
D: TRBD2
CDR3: CASSLSGTSAGELFF
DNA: TGCGCCAGCAGCTTGTCTGGGACTAGCGCTGGGGAGCTGTTTTTT

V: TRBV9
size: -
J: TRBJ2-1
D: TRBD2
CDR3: CASSVGAGNSYNEQFF
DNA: TGTGCCAGCAGCGTAGGAGCGGGGAACTCCTACAATGAGCAGTTCTTC

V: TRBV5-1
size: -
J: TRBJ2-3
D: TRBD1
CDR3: CASSATRDRSVTDTQYF
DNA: TGCGCCAGCAGCGCCACCCGGGACAGGTCAGTGACAGATACGCAGTATTTT

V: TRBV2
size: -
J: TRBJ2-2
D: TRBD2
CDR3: CASRRTSGRIGELFF
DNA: TGTGCCAGCAGACGGACTAGCGGGAGGATCGGGGAGCTGTTTTTT

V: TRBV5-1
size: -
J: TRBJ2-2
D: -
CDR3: CASSLAGTSNTGELFF
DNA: TGCGCCAGCAGCCTGGCGGGGACATCGAACACCGGGGAGCTGTTTTTT

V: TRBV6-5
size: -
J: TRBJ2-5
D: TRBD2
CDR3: CASIPRLAGVETQYF
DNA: TGTGCCAGCATTCCAAGACTAGCGGGAGTTGAGACCCAGTACTTC

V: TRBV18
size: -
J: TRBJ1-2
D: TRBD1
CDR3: CASSPRQGPNYGYTF
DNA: TGTGCCAGCTCACCAAGACAGGGGCCTAACTATGGCTACACCTTC

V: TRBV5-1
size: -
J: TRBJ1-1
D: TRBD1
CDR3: CASSPRNGQGNTEAFF
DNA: TGCGCCAGCAGCCCCCGAAATGGACAGGGGAACACTGAAGCTTTCTTT

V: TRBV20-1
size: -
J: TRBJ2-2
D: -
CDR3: CSASGRAGELFF
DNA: TGCAGTGCTAGTGGCAGGGCCGGGGAGCTGTTTTTT

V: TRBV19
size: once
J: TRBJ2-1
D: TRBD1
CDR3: CASSMRAGGSYNEQFF
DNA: TGTGCCAGTAGTATGAGAGCAGGGGGTTCCTACAATGAGCAGTTCTTC

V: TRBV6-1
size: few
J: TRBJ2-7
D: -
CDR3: CASSEGEDSYEQYF
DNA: TGTGCCAGCAGTGAAGGAGAGGACTCCTACGAGCAGTACTTC

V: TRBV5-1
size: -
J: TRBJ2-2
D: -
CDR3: CASSLGGWNTGELFF
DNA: TGCGCCAGCAGCTTGGGCGGGTGGAATACCGGGGAGCTGTTTTTT

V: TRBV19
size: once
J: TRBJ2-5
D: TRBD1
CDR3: CASGTGETQYF
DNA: TGTGCCAGCGGGACAGGGGAGACCCAGTACTTC

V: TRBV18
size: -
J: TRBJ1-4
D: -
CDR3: CASSPTGDPNEKLFF
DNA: TGTGCCAGCTCACCAACGGGGGATCCTAATGAAAAACTGTTTTTT

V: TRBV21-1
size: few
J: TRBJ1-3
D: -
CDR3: CASSPRDRVGGNTIYF
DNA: TGTGCCAGCAGCCCGCGAGACAGGGTAGGTGGAAACACCATATATTTT

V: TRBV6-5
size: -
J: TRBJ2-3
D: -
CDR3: CASSDGLAGTDTQYF
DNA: TGTGCCAGCAGCGACGGGCTAGCCGGCACAGATACGCAGTATTTT

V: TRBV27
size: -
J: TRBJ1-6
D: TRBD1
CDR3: CASSLVGQDGIYNSPLHF
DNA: TGTGCCAGCAGTTTAGTGGGACAGGACGGCATCTATAATTCACCCCTCCACTTT